This T cell receptor beta chain was recorded in a study of CD8 T cells in Susac syndrome. About this clonotype itself: Its specificity is unknown.

The sequenced target, TCR beta, came from blood CD8+ and CD4+ T cells. Negative isolation yielded the CD8+ and CD4+ T cells, while FACS enriched the TEMRA cells. Study results and limitations: That the number of individuals in its TCR sequencing and HLA analysis was relatively small was acknowledged by the study.

Trimming removed 9 bases from V and 2 bases from J; junction bases left unmatched: 12. In germline, CDR1 is MNHEY, CDR2 SMNVEV (reference sequence). The CDR3 covers 15 residues. The RNA input was about 0.5 to 1 ug, and it was reverse transcribed with random hexamers. Multiplex PCR with immunoSEQ amplified the TCR beta CDR3 across 54 Vbeta and 13 Jbeta. TCRdb processed the immunoSEQ multiplex PCR reads anew with MiXCR; each CDR3 protein has one entry. There are just over 300,000 distinct CDR3 sequences in the sample; roughly nine tenths occur only once, and about 0.07% lies in the top ten. The material sequenced was CD4+ T cells from PBMCs. The origin of this receptor is a human donor with multiple sclerosis. The J gene is TRBJ2-7, the V gene TRBV27; 8 bases are shared with TRBD1. CDR3 loop: CARLPSGGLPYEQYF. CDR3 DNA: TGTGCCAGGCTGCCCTCAGGGGGCCTCCCCTACGAGCAGTACTTC.